These 9 T cell receptor beta chains share one sample of origin, sequenced in a study of technical replicates of blood from a few donors. Data came from immunoSEQ multiplex PCR; TCRdb stores just in-frame clones and leaves some out. The sample records 65,000 to 90,000 clones, approximately 94% being singletons. Sequencing input: T cells isolated from PBMCs. The origin of the receptors is a human donor in good health.

V gene TRBV5-1 combines with J gene TRBJ2-6, with 12 bases identical to TRBD1. The CDR3 is 18 residues long. J lost 4 bases, V lost 1 base, and 6 bases had no gene match. Germline-derived CDR1 and CDR2 are SGHRS and YFSETQ. CDR3 DNA: TGCGCCAGCAGCTTGTCCGGGACAGGGGGCGTAGGGGCCAACGTCCTGACTTTC. Translation: CASSLSGTGGVGANVLTF.

The chain recombines TRBV29-1 with TRBJ2-3; the D gene is possibly TRBD2 (5 bases). The CDR3 length is 13 residues. V dropped 5 bases and J dropped 5 bases, with 14 bases sitting between them. Per the germline V gene, CDR1 is SQVTM and CDR2 is ANQGSEA. CDR3 sequence reads: CSVLVRGRDTQYF. For the CDR3, the DNA is TGCAGCGTTCTTGTACGGGGTAGAGATACGCAGTATTTT.

This clone was picked up a small number of times. V usage is TRBV14 and J usage is TRBJ2-1; 11 nucleotides align to TRBD2. Germline CDR1 SGHDN, CDR2 FVKESK. The V segment lost 5 bases and the J segment 0 bases; nucleotides outside the gene matches: 3. This CDR3 has 16 amino acids. The CDR3 sequence: CASSTLAGGSYNEQFF. The CDR3 DNA follows: TGTGCCAGCAGCACCCTAGCGGGAGGCTCCTACAATGAGCAGTTCTTC.

The rearrangement joins TRBV11-3 to TRBJ2-7; the D gene is possibly TRBD1 (6 bases). The CDR3 has 15 residues. Germline V gives CDR1 SGHNT, CDR2 YENEEA. V lost 3 bases to trimming and J lost 2 bases, with 14 bases between them. The CDR3 loop reads CASSLSTGFTYEQYF. The CDR3, as DNA: TGTGCCAGCAGCTTGAGTACAGGGTTCACCTACGAGCAGTACTTC.

This clone came up once. V usage is TRBV2 and J usage is TRBJ2-7, with 7 bases aligning to TRBD1. The CDR3 is 15 amino acids. Germline V gene sequence: CDR1 SNHLY, CDR2 FYNNEI. Losses at the gene ends were 7 bases for V and 4 bases for J; bases not matched to a gene: 13. CDR3 in amino acids: CASTKLLGGRYEQYF. The CDR3 nucleotides read TGTGCCAGCACCAAACTCCTAGGGGGCAGGTACGAGCAGTACTTC.

The chain combines TRBV6-5 with TRBJ2-7; no reliable D call. This CDR3 has 12 residues. V was clipped by 0 bases and J by 6 bases, with 6 bases between them. CDR1 and CDR2 (germline): MNHEY, SVGAGI. The CDR3 loop is CASSYSSVEQYF. CDR3 DNA sequence: TGTGCCAGCAGTTACTCGTCCGTCGAGCAGTACTTC.

The chain recombines TRBV5-5 with TRBJ2-7; TRBD2 matches at 8 bases. Germline CDR1 and CDR2: SGHKS and YYEKEE (reference sequence). This CDR3 comprises 14 residues. The trim removed 4 bases at V and 5 bases at J, leaving 8 bases unmatched. CDR3 DNA sequence: TGTGCCAGCAGCCGCCGGAGCGGGGGCCACGAGCAGTACTTC. Amino acids: CASSRRSGGHEQYF.

V gene TRBV7-2 combines with J gene TRBJ2-7; D remains unclear. The germline V gene encodes CDR1 SGHTA and CDR2 FQGNSA. Trimming stripped 6 bases from V and 3 bases from J, with 15 bases between. The CDR3 has 14 amino acids. CDR3 coding DNA: TGTGCCAGCAGTCCCCTCAGCGCTAACTACGAGCAGTACTTC. This gives the protein CASSPLSANYEQYF.

This rearrangement joins TRBV29-1 to TRBJ2-2, with 7 bases matching TRBD2. The CDR3 contains 13 residues. J lost 7 bases, V lost 7 bases, and 9 bases had no gene match. Germline V gene sequence: CDR1 SQVTM, CDR2 ANQGSEA. The CDR3 nucleotides are TGCAGCGGAGGACACCCGGGGGGCGGGGAGCTGTTTTTT. This sequence encodes CSGGHPGGGELFF.